These 28 T cell receptor beta chains were all obtained from the same sample, sequenced in a study of T cell responses to AZD1222 COVID-19 vaccine. This table comes from immunoSEQ multiplex PCR, and its TCRdb copy is limited to in-frame clones, with some not included. The table lists about 140,000 clones, approximately 90% of them singletons, with about 3% in the top ten. The sequenced sample was peripheral blood, obtained on day 0 of AZD1222 vaccination. The receptor set was obtained from an adult in good health.

The V gene is TRBV7-3, the J gene TRBJ2-6; a weak D match, TRBD1 (5 bases). Trimming stripped 5 bases from V and 4 bases from J, with 9 bases between. The CDR3 contains 14 residues. Germline CDR1 reads SGHTA; CDR2 reads FQGTGA. Here the CDR3 reads CASSPGFGANVLTF. For the CDR3, the DNA is TGTGCCAGCAGCCCAGGGTTCGGGGCCAACGTCCTGACTTTC.

In this sample, this clone turned up a few times. The CDR3, as DNA: TGTGCCAGCACCGAGGTACAGGGGGAGCGCGACGAGCAGTACTTC. Residues: CASTEVQGERDEQYF. The J gene is TRBJ2-7, the V gene TRBV6-5, with TRBD1 matching over 8 bases. Trimming took 7 bases from V and 5 from J; bases not matched to a gene: 13. CDR3 length: 15 amino acids. The germline V gene encodes CDR1 MNHEY and CDR2 SVGAGI.

The chain employs TRBV6-5 and TRBJ1-1; 9 bases fit TRBD1. The CDR3 covers 14 residues. J gave up 4 bases and V 4 bases, and 4 bases lay outside the gene matches. Germline V CDR1 and CDR2: MNHEY, SVGAGI. CDR3 nucleotide sequence: TGTGCCAGCAGTTCACAGGGGGCGCGCACTGAAGCTTTCTTT. Its protein is CASSSQGARTEAFF.

This clone was counted a single time. V is TRBV4-3 and J is TRBJ1-4; 10 positions match TRBD1. The V gene end was trimmed by 4 bases and the J gene end by 6 bases; junction bases not matched to a gene: 5. The CDR3 consists of 15 residues. Germline-derived CDR1 and CDR2 are LGHNA and YSLEER. CDR3 DNA sequence: TGCGCCAGCAGCCGCTACGGGACAGGGGATGAAAAACTGTTTTTT. Amino acids: CASSRYGTGDEKLFF.

The chain uses TRBV9 and TRBJ2-1; a possible D gene is TRBD1 (5 bases). The germline V gene has CDR1 SGDLS and CDR2 YYNGEE. Trimming removed 0 bases from V and 7 bases from J, with 17 bases in between. This CDR3 comprises 16 residues. Here the CDR3 reads CASSVGARGLGNEQFF. In DNA, the CDR3 is TGTGCCAGCAGCGTAGGGGCTAGGGGCCTGGGAAATGAGCAGTTCTTC.

The V call is TRBV5-1, the J call TRBJ1-4; 9 positions agree with TRBD1. There are 16 residues in the CDR3. Germline CDR1 and CDR2: SGHRS and YFSETQ. Trimming removed 0 bases from V and 6 bases from J; junction bases left unmatched: 6. This CDR3 reads CASSLGWNRGHEKLFF. For the CDR3, the DNA is TGCGCCAGCAGCTTGGGTTGGAACAGGGGGCATGAAAAACTGTTTTTT.

The chain is built from TRBV15 and TRBJ1-1; TRBD1 might be the D (5 bases). The V gene lost 3 bases and the J gene lost 4 bases, with 15 bases spanning the gap. In germline, CDR1 is LNHNV, CDR2 YYDKDF (reference sequence). This CDR3 region has 15 residues. CDR3 DNA sequence: TGTGCCACCAGCAGTCTCCCGGGGGGAAGCACTGAAGCTTTCTTT. Translated, it gives CATSSLPGGSTEAFF.

This clone was counted between two and nine times. This chain links TRBV2 with TRBJ1-1; possibly TRBD1 for D (6 bases). This CDR3 spans 14 amino acids. Germline CDR1 is SNHLY and CDR2 is FYNNEI. Trimming cost V 5 bases and J 1 base, with 11 bases left between them. DNA of the CDR3: TGTGCCAGCAGTAACGACAGGCAGAACACTGAAGCTTTCTTT. It encodes CASSNDRQNTEAFF.

The chain joins TRBV5-5 to TRBJ2-3; 7 nucleotides align to TRBD1. Germline CDR1 SGHKS, CDR2 YYEKEE (reference sequence). The CDR3 spans 14 residues. V was clipped by 3 bases and J by 7 bases; unmatched bases: 8. The CDR3 region is CASSSSSGGHTQYF. The CDR3 DNA is TGTGCCAGCAGCTCAAGCTCAGGGGGTCATACGCAGTATTTT.

CDR3 nucleotide sequence: TGTGCTAGTGGGTCAACAGGGGGAAATCAGCCCCAGCATTTT. Amino acids: CASGSTGGNQPQHF. The chain links TRBV12-5 to TRBJ1-5, with TRBD1 matching over 8 bases. V was clipped by 6 bases and J by 4 bases; unmatched bases: 5. Germline CDR1 LGHNT, CDR2 FRNRAP. The CDR3 spans 14 residues.

This chain links TRBV7-2 with TRBJ2-3; D remains ambiguous. This CDR3 has 14 residues. Trimming cost V 5 bases and J 1 base, with 10 bases left between them. Germline lookup yields CDR1 SGHTA and CDR2 FQGNSA. CDR3: CASSAPLRTDTQYF. The CDR3 DNA sequence: TGTGCCAGCAGCGCTCCCCTACGCACAGATACGCAGTATTTT.

The V call is TRBV4-1, the J call TRBJ1-2; the match to TRBD1 covers 9 bases. V dropped 0 bases and J dropped 2; count of bases not matched to a gene: 1. The V gene's germline CDR1 is MGHRA and CDR2 YSYEKL. The CDR3 is 15 amino acids. The CDR3 coding sequence is TGCGCCAGCAGCCAAGACGACAGGGGGAACTATGGCTACACCTTC. Protein: CASSQDDRGNYGYTF.

The chain carries TRBV2 and TRBJ2-3; D ambiguous. The CDR3 covers 13 residues. Germline values: CDR1 SNHLY, CDR2 FYNNEI. With 7 bases removed from V and 7 bases from J, the gap between germline ends came to 15 bases. CDR3 in DNA: TGTGCCAGCACCTTCACTCGGCGAAATACGCAGTATTTT. Encoded protein: CASTFTRRNTQYF. The full variable domain, in which reference TRBV2 and TRBJ2-3 provide the parts outside the CDR3, is EPEVTQTPSHQVTQMGQEVILRCVPISNHLYFYWYRQILGQKVEFLVSFYNNEISEKSEIFDDQFSVERPDGSNFTLKIRSTKLEDSAMYFCASTFTRRNTQYFGPGTRLTVL.

The chain recombines TRBV3-1 (or the pseudogene TRBV3-2) with TRBJ2-7; TRBD1 is a possible D gene (5 bases). Germline V gene lookup returns CDR1 LGHDT and CDR2 YNNKEL (reference sequence). The CDR3 is 14 amino acids. V lost 5 bases, J lost 1 base, and 12 bases lay in between. CDR3 sequence: CASSDGPGSYEQYF. CDR3 DNA sequence: TGTGCCAGCAGCGACGGTCCAGGGTCCTACGAGCAGTACTTC.

This chain links TRBV7-9 with TRBJ2-2; D is possibly TRBD2 (6 bases). Germline-derived CDR1 and CDR2 are SEHNR and FQNEAQ (reference sequence). CDR3 length: 18 residues. The V end was cut by 2 bases, the J end by 5 bases, with 21 bases between. The CDR3 DNA reads as TGTGCCAGCAGCTTATCTTGGGGTTCGGAGGGGAAAACCGGGGAGCTGTTTTTT. Amino acid sequence: CASSLSWGSEGKTGELFF.

This clone came up once. This chain uses TRBV2 with TRBJ2-3; D may be TRBD1 (5 bases). Per germline, CDR1 SNHLY and CDR2 FYNNEI. V lost 1 base and J 8 bases, leaving 16 bases between the germline ends. The CDR3 runs 15 residues. CDR3 region: CASSEGSAGQGTQYF. CDR3 DNA sequence: TGTGCCAGCAGTGAAGGTTCAGCCGGACAAGGTACGCAGTATTTT.

The chain links TRBV27 to TRBJ2-7; D not resolved. The CDR3 consists of 11 residues. Trimming shortened V by 2 bases and J by 4 bases, and 3 bases separated the two germline ends. Germline CDR1 MNHEY, CDR2 SMNVEV (reference sequence). Written as DNA, the CDR3 is TGTGCCAGCAGTTTACGATACGAGCAGTACTTC. This translates into CASSLRYEQYF.

V and J are TRBV6-2 or TRBV6-3 and TRBJ1-3, with D uncertain. V lost 5 bases and J 0 bases, leaving 8 bases between the germline ends. The CDR3 runs to 14 residues. The germline CDR1 and CDR2 sequences are MNHEY and SVGEGT. The CDR3 protein is CASSPGSSGNTIYF. The CDR3 nucleotides are TGTGCCAGCAGTCCCGGGAGCTCTGGAAACACCATATATTTT.

The rearrangement uses TRBV6-2 or TRBV6-3 and TRBJ1-1; D call uncertain. The CDR3 extends over 12 amino acids. V lost 5 bases and J 5 bases, leaving 9 bases between the germline ends. CDR1 is MNHEY and CDR2 is SVGEGT in the germline V gene. CDR3 bases: TGTGCCAGCAGTGACCCGGTTACTGAAGCTTTCTTT. Its translation: CASSDPVTEAFF.

The J gene is TRBJ1-5, the V gene TRBV4-3, with TRBD1 matching over 8 bases. The CDR3 covers 15 residues. Looked up from germline, CDR1 is LGHNA and CDR2 is YSLEER. The ends lost 4 bases at V and 6 bases at J; junction bases unmatched: 8. CDR3 loop: CASSPRQGPGQPQHF. CDR3 bases: TGCGCCAGCAGCCCTAGACAGGGGCCGGGTCAGCCCCAGCATTTT.

The chain joins TRBV18 to TRBJ1-1, with 7 bases matching TRBD1. Germline trimming cut 2 bases from V and 1 base from J; bases unmatched to any gene: 1. Germline V gene lookup returns CDR1 KGHSH and CDR2 LQKENI. The CDR3 contains 14 residues. The CDR3 loop is CASSPTGANTEAFF. In DNA form, the CDR3 reads TGTGCCAGCTCACCAACAGGGGCGAACACTGAAGCTTTCTTT.

This chain links TRBV7-9 with TRBJ2-1; possibly TRBD2 for D (5 bases). The CDR3 spans 15 residues. The V gene's germline CDR1 is SEHNR and CDR2 FQNEAQ (reference sequence). The V and J ends lost 5 bases and 0 bases respectively, with 11 bases between them. This CDR3 reads CASSKDWNSYNEQFF. The CDR3 nucleotides read TGTGCCAGCAGCAAGGACTGGAACTCCTACAATGAGCAGTTCTTC.

The count of this clone is one. V and J are TRBV20-1 and TRBJ2-3, with D possibly TRBD1 on 6 matching bases. Germline V CDR1 and CDR2: DFQATT, SNEGSKA (reference sequence). This CDR3 has 13 residues. Trimming shortened V by 3 bases and J by 5 bases, and 12 bases separated the two germline ends. The CDR3 coding sequence is TGCAGTGCTAGTACAGGGTTTCAAGATACGCAGTATTTT. This gives the protein CSASTGFQDTQYF.

The chain joins TRBV15 to TRBJ2-7; D remains unclear. The CDR3 totals 18 residues. Trimming pared 0 bases from V and 0 bases from J, leaving 18 bases between. In germline, CDR1 is LNHNV, CDR2 YYDKDF (reference sequence). The CDR3 loop is CATSRERWVSGSSYEQYF. Here the CDR3 DNA reads TGTGCCACCAGCAGAGAACGATGGGTCTCCGGCTCCTCCTACGAGCAGTACTTC.

A few counts support this clone. J is TRBJ1-4 and V is TRBV6-1; the D gene is possibly TRBD1 (5 bases). There are 14 residues in the CDR3. CDR1 and CDR2 from the germline V gene are MNHNS and SASEGT. Trimming stripped 0 bases from V and 10 bases from J, with 12 bases between. In DNA, the CDR3 is TGTGCCAGCAGTGAAGCTACAGGCCGAGGAAAACTGTTTTTT. The encoded protein is CASSEATGRGKLFF.

The chain carries TRBV28 and TRBJ1-3; tentative D call: TRBD1 (6 bases). V shed 2 bases and J shed 3 bases, with 11 bases lying between them. CDR3 length equals 15 residues. Germline CDR1 is MDHEN and CDR2 is SYDVKM. The CDR3 region has the DNA TGTGCCAGCAGTTTACAGGGGCTGGGTGGAAACACCATATATTTT. This encodes CASSLQGLGGNTIYF.

The chain recombines TRBV3-1 (or the pseudogene TRBV3-2) with TRBJ2-1; D call uncertain. The germline gives CDR1 LGHDT, CDR2 YNNKEL (reference sequence). This CDR3 comprises 16 residues. Trimming took 4 bases from V and 3 from J, leaving 16 bases between them. CDR3 region: CASSPQVSTIYNEQFF. CDR3 nucleotides: TGTGCCAGCAGCCCCCAAGTTAGCACCATCTACAATGAGCAGTTCTTC.

This chain uses TRBV27 with TRBJ1-5, with D possibly being TRBD1 (6 bases). Germline V CDR1 and CDR2: MNHEY, SMNVEV (reference sequence). The CDR3 spans 17 residues. Trimming took 6 bases from V and 0 from J, leaving 18 bases between them. CDR3 amino acids: CASSKDSITYSNQPQHF. DNA for the CDR3: TGTGCCAGCAGCAAGGACAGTATTACCTATAGCAATCAGCCCCAGCATTTT.